A single sample gave rise to the 5 T cell receptor beta chains below, sequenced in a study of blood T cell repertoires in COVID-19. Sequenced by immunoSEQ multiplex PCR; TCRdb stores in-frame clones only, minus some. In the table there are 150,000 to 250,000 clones, about 80% of which are singletons. Specimen: peripheral blood. The receptor source for this set is a human donor with acute or convalescent COVID-19. The donor label of this sample is uncertain.

The chain couples TRBV9 to TRBJ2-1, with D tentatively TRBD1 (6 bases). CDR3 length: 15 amino acids. Germline CDR1 and CDR2: SGDLS and YYNGEE. Deletions cut 6 bases from V and 5 bases from J, with 18 bases between. For the CDR3, the DNA is TGTGCCAGCACCCCCACAGGGAGTAGGAACAATGAGCAGTTCTTC. Translated, it gives CASTPTGSRNNEQFF.

This clone was seen once. The chain recombines TRBV5-6 with TRBJ2-1; D gene ambiguous. The germline V gene has CDR1 SGHDT and CDR2 YYEEEE. V lost 0 bases and J lost 4, with 8 bases in between. This CDR3 is 14 amino acids long. The CDR3 sequence is CASSLDAKYNEQFF. The CDR3 DNA is TGTGCCAGCAGCTTGGATGCGAAATACAATGAGCAGTTCTTC. Variable domain in full (rest from reference TRBV5-6 and TRBJ2-1): DAGVTQSPTHLIKTRGQQVTLRCSPKSGHDTVSWYQQALGQGPQFIFQYYEEEERQRGNFPDRFSGHQFPNYSSELNVNALLLGDSALYLCASSLDAKYNEQFFGPGTRLTVL.

The chain links TRBV6-5 to TRBJ2-2; 7 bases line up with TRBD1. The germline CDR1 and CDR2 sequences are MNHEY and SVGAGI. After removal of 6 bases from V and 2 bases from J, the junction contained 6 bases not matched to a gene. The CDR3 has 15 residues. CDR3 in DNA: TGTGCCAGCAGCAGGGGACAGACTAACACCGGGGAGCTGTTTTTT. This encodes CASSRGQTNTGELFF.

The genes are TRBV18 and TRBJ2-7; possible D gene TRBD1, 5 bases. V dropped 4 bases and J dropped 3 bases, with 10 bases sitting between them. The CDR3 runs to 13 residues. CDR1 is KGHSH, CDR2 LQKENI, per germline. The CDR3 is CASSLLGLYEQYF. The CDR3 nucleotides are TGTGCCAGCTCACTATTGGGGCTCTACGAGCAGTACTTC.

This chain links TRBV29-1 with TRBJ1-1; D ambiguous. This CDR3 comprises 13 residues. CDR1 SQVTM and CDR2 ANQGSEA come from the germline V gene. With 6 bases removed from V and 3 bases from J, the gap between germline ends came to 14 bases. The CDR3, as DNA: TGCAGCGTACTCTTCCGACGGGACACTGAAGCTTTCTTT. It codes for CSVLFRRDTEAFF.